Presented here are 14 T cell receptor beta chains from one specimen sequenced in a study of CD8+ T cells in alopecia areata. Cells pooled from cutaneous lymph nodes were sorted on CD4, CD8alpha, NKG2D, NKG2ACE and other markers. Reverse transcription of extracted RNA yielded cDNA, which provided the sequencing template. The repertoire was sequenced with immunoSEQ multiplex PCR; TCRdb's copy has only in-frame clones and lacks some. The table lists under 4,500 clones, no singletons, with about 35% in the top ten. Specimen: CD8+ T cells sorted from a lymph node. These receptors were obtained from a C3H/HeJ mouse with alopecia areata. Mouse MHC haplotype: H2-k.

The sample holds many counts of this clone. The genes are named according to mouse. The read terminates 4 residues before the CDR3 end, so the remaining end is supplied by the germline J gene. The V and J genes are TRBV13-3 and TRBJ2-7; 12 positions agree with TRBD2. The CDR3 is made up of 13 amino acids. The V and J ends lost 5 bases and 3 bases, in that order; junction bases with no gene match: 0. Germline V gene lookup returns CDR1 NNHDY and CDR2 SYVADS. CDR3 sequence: CASRDWGGYEQYF. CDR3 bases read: TGTGCCAGCAGGGACTGGGGGGGCTAT.

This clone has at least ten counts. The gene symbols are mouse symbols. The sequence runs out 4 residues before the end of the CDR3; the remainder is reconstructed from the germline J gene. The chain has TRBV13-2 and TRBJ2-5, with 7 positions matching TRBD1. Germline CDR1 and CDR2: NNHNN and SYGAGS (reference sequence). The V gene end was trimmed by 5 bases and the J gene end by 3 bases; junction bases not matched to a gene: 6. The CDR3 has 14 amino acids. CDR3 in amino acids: CASGGRDRQDTQYF. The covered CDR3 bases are TGTGCCAGCGGGGGCCGGGACAGACAAGAC.

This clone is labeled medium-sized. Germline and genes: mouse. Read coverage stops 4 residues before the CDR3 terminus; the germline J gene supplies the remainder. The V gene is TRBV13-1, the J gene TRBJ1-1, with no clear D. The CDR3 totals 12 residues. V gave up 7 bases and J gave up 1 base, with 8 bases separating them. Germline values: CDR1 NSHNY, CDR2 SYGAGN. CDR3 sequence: CASPSENTEVFF. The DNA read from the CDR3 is TGTGCCAGCCCCTCAGAAAACACA.

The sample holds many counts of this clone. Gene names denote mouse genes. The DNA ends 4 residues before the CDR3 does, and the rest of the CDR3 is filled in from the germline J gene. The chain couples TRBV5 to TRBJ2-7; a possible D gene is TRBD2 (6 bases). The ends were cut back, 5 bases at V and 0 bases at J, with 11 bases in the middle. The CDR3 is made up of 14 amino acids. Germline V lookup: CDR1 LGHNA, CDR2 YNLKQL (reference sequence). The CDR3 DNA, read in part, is TGTGCCAGCAGCTCCCAACTGGGCTCCTAT. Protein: CASSSQLGSY. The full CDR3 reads CASSSQLGSYEQYF.

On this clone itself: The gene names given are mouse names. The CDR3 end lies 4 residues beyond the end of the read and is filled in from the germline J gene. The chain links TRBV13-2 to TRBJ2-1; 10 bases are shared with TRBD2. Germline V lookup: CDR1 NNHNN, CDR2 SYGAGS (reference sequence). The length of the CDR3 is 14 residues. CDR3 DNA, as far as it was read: TGTGCCAGCGGTGAGCTGGGGGGGCTGGCT. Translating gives CASGELGGLA. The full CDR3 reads CASGELGGLAEQFF.

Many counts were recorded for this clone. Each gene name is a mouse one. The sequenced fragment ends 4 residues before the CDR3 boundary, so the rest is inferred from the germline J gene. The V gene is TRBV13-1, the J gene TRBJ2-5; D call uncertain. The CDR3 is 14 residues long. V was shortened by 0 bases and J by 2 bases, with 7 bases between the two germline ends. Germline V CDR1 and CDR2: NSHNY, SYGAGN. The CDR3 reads CASSDAYSQDTQYF. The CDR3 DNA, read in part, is TGTGCCAGCAGTGATGCGTACAGCCAAGAC.

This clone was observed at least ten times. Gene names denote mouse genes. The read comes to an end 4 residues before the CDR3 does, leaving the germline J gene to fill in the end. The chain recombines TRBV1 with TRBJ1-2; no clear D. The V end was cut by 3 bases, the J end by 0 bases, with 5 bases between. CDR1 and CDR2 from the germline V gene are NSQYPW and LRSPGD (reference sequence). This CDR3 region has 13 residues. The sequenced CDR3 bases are TGCACCTGCAGTGCCAGTACAAACTCC. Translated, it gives CTCSASTNS. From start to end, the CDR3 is CTCSASTNSDYTF.

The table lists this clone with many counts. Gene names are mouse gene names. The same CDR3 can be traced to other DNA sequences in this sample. CDR3 in amino acids: CASSSDTEVFF. The sequenced CDR3 bases are TGTGCCAGCAGTTCTGACACA. The chain employs TRBV5 and TRBJ1-1; D unclear. The read comes to an end 4 residues before the CDR3 does, leaving the germline J gene to fill in the end. This CDR3 spans 11 amino acids. Between the trimmed V and J ends, which lost 6 bases and 3 bases, there was a span of 5 bases. Germline V gives CDR1 LGHNA, CDR2 YNLKQL (reference sequence).

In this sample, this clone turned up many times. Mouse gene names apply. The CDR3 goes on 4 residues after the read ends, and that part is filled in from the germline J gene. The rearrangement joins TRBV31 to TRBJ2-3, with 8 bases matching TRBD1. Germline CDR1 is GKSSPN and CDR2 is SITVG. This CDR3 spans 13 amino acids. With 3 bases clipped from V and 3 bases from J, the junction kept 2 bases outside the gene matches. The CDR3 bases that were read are TGTGCCTGGAGCCAGGGGGCAGCAGAA. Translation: CAWSQGAAE. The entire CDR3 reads CAWSQGAAETLYF.

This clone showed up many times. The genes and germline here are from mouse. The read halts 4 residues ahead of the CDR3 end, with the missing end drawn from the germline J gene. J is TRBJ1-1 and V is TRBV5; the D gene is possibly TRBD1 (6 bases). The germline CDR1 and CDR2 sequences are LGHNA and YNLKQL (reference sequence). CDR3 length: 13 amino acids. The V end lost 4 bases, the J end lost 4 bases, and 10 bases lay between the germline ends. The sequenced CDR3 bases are TGTGCCAGCAGCCCCACAGGGTCCACA. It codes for CASSPTGST. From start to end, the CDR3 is CASSPTGSTEVFF.

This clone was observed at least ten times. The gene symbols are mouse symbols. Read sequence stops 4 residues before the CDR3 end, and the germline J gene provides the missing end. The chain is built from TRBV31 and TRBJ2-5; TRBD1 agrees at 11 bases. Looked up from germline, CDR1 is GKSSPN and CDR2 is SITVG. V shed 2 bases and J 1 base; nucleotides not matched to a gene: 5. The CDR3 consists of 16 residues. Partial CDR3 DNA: TGTGCCTGGAGTAACGGGACAGGGGGATACCAAGAC. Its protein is CAWSNGTGGYQD. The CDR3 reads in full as CAWSNGTGGYQDTQYF.

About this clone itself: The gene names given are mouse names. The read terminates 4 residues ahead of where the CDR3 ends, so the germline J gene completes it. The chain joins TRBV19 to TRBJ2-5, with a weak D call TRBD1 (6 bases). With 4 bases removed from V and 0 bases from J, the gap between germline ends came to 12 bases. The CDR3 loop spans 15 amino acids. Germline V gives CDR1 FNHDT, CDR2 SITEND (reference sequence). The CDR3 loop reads CASSPRTVNQDTQYF. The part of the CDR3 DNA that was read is TGTGCCAGCAGTCCACGGACAGTTAACCAAGAC. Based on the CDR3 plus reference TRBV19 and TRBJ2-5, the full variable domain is GGIITQTPKFLIGQEGQKLTLKCQQNFNHDTMYWYRQDSGKGLRLIYYSITENDLQKGDLSEGYDASREKKSSFSLTVTSAQKNEMAVFLCASSPRTVNQDTQYFGPGTRLLVL.

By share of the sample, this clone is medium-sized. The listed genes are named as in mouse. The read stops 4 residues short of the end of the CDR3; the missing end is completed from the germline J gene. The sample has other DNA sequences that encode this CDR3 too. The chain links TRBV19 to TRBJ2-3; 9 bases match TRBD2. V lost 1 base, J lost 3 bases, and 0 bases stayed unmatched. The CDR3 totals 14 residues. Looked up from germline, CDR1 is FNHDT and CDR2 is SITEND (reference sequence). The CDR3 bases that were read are TGTGCCAGCAGTATAACTGGGGGGGCAGAA. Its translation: CASSITGGAE. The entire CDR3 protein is CASSITGGAETLYF. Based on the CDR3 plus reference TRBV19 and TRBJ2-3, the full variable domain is GGIITQTPKFLIGQEGQKLTLKCQQNFNHDTMYWYRQDSGKGLRLIYYSITENDLQKGDLSEGYDASREKKSSFSLTVTSAQKNEMAVFLCASSITGGAETLYFGSGTRLTVL.

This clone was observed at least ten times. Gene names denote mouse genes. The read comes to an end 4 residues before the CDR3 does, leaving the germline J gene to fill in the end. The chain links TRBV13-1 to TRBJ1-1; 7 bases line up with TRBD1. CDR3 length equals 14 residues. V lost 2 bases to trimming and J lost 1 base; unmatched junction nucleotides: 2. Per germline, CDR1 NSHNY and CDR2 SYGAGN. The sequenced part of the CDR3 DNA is TGTGCCAGCAGTGAGGACAGGCGGAACACA. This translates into CASSEDRRNT. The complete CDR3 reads CASSEDRRNTEVFF.